This T cell receptor (beta chain) comes out of a study of blood T cell repertoires in COVID-19. V shed 5 bases, J shed 7 bases, and the junction held 6 bases outside the gene matches. CDR3 length: 13 residues. CDR1 SGHTA and CDR2 FQGNSA come from the germline V gene. Only in-frame clones appear in the TCRdb table, and some are missing; sequencing was by immunoSEQ multiplex PCR. The sample includes under 200,000 clones, 86% of them seen just once. Sequences were obtained from peripheral blood. The genes are TRBV7-2 and TRBJ1-2, with TRBD1 matching over 8 bases. This clonotype originated in a man aged 18 to 30 with acute or convalescent COVID-19. This CDR3 reads CASSMDRVGGYTF. The DNA for the CDR3 is TGTGCCAGCAGCATGGACAGGGTCGGTGGCTACACCTTC. The full variable domain, its missing parts supplied by reference TRBV7-2 and TRBJ1-2, is GAGVSQSPSNKVTEKGKDVELRCDPISGHTALYWYRQSLGQGLEFLIYFQGNSAPDKSGLPSDRFSAERTGGSVSTLTIQRTQQEDSAVYLCASSMDRVGGYTFGSGTRLTVV.